This T cell receptor (beta chain) originates from a study of CD8 T cells in ankylosing spondylitis (dated by TCRdb to about 2017). With regard to the full study: The study set out to find disease-linked TCR variants by profiling T cell receptor beta repertoires in ankylosing spondylitis patients and healthy donors. Peripheral blood was sampled, and synovial fluid was also collected from ankylosing spondylitis patients. The whole study cohort included under 140 healthy donors and 25 ankylosing spondylitis patients.

Sequenced using an Illumina HiSeq 2500. Quantitative 5'-RACE with molecular barcodes was the method used to prepare the TCR beta libraries. Under the source paper's analysis protocol: A new computational method, built on a probabilistic model of VDJ rearrangement, was used to identify disease-linked TCR variants. In TCRdb, the public reads were trimmed at Q25 with fastp and aligned with MiXCR, with productive beta chains retained. Merged by CDR3 protein, the rows form single entries marked with the most common genes and DNA. The V and J calls follow TCRdb's processing rather than the paper's. Present in this sample are roughly 230,000 distinct CDR3 sequences, under 20% of which were seen just once. The biggest ten clones account for 25% to 40% of the sample. Deletion took 1 base off V and 9 bases off J, with a span of 13 bases between the germline ends. Sequences MGHRA (CDR1) and YSYEKL (CDR2) are obtained from the germline V gene. CDR3 length: 15 amino acids, cysteine to phenylalanine. Only the CDR3 DNA is retained, 45 bases long and in frame from the first base.

What the research found in general, with its limitations: A TCR beta motif made up of under ten highly homologous amino acid variants appeared to be characteristic of blood from ankylosing spondylitis patients. According to the report, matched synovial fluid samples from ankylosing spondylitis patients were significantly enriched for the disease-linked clones. Some motif variants were previously reported in synovial fluid and blood of reactive arthritis patients, suggesting common disease-initiation mechanisms. The disease-linked clones had a CD8+ phenotype and were found at relatively low frequencies in peripheral blood.

This clonotype occurred a few times. Its antigen is still unknown. No per-base quality is available; no much larger clone lies one base away. This sequence uses TRBV4-1 and TRBJ1-6, and the D gene may be TRBD1, 5 bases matching. This clonotype was sampled from a male donor with ankylosing spondylitis or in good health (not recorded which). The sequencing input was blood, either unsorted or a sorted T cell fraction (not recorded which). DNA sequence: TGCGCCAGCAGCCAAGGCAGGGTAGTCGGTTCACCCCTCCACTTT. Translated, this is CASSQGRVVGSPLHF.